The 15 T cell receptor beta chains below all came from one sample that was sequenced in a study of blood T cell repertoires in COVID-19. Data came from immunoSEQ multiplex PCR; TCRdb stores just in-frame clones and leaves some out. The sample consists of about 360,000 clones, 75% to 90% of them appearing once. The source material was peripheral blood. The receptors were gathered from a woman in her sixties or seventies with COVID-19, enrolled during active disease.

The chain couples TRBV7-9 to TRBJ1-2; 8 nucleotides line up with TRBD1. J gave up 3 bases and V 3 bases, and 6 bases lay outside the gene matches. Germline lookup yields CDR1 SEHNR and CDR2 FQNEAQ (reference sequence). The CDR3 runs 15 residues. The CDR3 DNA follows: TGTGCCAGCAGCTTCGGACAGGGTCAGGACTATGGCTACACCTTC. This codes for CASSFGQGQDYGYTF.

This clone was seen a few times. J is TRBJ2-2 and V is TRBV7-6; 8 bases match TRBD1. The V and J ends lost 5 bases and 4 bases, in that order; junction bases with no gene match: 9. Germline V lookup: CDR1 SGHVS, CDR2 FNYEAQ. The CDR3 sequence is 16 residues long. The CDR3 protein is CASSPLDRGGTGELFF. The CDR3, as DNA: TGTGCCAGCAGCCCCCTCGACAGGGGTGGCACCGGGGAGCTGTTTTTT.

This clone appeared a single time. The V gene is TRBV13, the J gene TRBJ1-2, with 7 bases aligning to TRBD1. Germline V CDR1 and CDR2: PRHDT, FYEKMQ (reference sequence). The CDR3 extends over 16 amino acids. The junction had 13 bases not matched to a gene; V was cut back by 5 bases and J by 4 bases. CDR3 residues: CASSLRPGQTFYGYTF. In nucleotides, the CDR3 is TGTGCCAGCAGCCTACGACCGGGACAGACGTTCTATGGCTACACCTTC.

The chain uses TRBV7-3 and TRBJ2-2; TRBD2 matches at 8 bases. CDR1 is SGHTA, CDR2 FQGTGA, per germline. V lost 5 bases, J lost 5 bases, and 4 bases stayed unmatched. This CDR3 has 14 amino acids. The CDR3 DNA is TGTGCCAGCAGCCCAGGGACTAGGACCGGGGAGCTGTTTTTT. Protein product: CASSPGTRTGELFF.

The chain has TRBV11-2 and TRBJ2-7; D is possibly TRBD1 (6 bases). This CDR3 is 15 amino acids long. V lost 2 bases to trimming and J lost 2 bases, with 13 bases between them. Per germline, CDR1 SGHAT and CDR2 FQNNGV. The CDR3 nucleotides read TGTGCCAGCAGCTTAAGTGATGGGGGCACCTACGAGCAGTACTTC. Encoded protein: CASSLSDGGTYEQYF.

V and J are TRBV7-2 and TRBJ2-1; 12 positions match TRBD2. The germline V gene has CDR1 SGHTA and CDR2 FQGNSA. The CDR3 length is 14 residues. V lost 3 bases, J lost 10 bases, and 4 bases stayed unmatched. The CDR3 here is CASSFRLAGAEQFF. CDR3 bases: TGTGCCAGCAGCTTCCGACTAGCGGGGGCCGAGCAGTTCTTC.

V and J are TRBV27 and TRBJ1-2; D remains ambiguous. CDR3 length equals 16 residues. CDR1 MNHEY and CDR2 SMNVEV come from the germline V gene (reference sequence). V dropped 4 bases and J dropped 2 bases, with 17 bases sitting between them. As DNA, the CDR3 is TGTGCCAGCAGTTCCCGGGGAGGGTACCCGAACTATGGCTACACCTTC. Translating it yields CASSSRGGYPNYGYTF.

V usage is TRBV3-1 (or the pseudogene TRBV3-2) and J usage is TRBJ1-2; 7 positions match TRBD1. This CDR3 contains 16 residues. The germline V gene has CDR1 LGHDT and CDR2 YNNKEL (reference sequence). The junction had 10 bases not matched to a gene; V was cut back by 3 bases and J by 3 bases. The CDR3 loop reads CASSQAGGELYYGYTF. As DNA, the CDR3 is TGTGCCAGCAGCCAGGCAGGGGGAGAGTTATACTATGGCTACACCTTC.

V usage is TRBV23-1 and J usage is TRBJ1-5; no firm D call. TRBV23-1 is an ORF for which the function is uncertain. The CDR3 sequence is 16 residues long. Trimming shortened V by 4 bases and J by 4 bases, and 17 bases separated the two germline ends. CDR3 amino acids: CASSRHVAAGNQPQHF. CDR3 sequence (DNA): TGCGCCAGCAGTCGTCACGTAGCGGCCGGGAATCAGCCCCAGCATTTT.

The CDR3 sequence is CASSYSVLQGAAGYTF. In DNA form, the CDR3 reads TGTGCCAGCAGTTACTCGGTTCTACAGGGGGCAGCTGGCTACACCTTC. The chain couples TRBV6-5 to TRBJ1-2, with TRBD1 identical over 9 bases. Germline lookup yields CDR1 MNHEY and CDR2 SVGAGI. Losses at the gene ends were 0 bases for V and 7 bases for J; bases not matched to a gene: 9. The CDR3 covers 16 residues.

The CDR3 loop reads CASSLVGGNEKLFF. Written as DNA, the CDR3 is TGTGCCAGCAGTCTAGTGGGTGGTAATGAAAAACTGTTTTTT. The rearrangement links TRBV11-3 to TRBJ1-4; no reliable D call. V lost 6 bases and J lost 4, with 12 bases in between. Germline V gene lookup returns CDR1 SGHNT and CDR2 YENEEA. This CDR3 spans 14 amino acids.

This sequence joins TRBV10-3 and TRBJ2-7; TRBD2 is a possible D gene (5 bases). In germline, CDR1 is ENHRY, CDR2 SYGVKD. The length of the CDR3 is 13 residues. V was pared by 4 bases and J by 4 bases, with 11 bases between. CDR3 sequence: CAISVSSGYEQYF. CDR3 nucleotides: TGTGCCATCAGTGTTTCGTCGGGGTACGAGCAGTACTTC.

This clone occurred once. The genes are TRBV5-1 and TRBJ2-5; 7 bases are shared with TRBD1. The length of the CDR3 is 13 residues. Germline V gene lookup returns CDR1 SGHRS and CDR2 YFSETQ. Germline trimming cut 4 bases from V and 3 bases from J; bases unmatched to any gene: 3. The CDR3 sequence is CASSRQGEETQYF. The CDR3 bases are TGCGCCAGCAGCCGACAGGGAGAAGAGACCCAGTACTTC.

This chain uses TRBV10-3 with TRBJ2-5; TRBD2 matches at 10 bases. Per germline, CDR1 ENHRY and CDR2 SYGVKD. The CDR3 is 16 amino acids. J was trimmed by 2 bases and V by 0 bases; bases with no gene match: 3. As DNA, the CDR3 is TGTGCCATCAGTGAGTCAGGAGCGGGGGGGCAAGAGACCCAGTACTTC. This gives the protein CAISESGAGGQETQYF.

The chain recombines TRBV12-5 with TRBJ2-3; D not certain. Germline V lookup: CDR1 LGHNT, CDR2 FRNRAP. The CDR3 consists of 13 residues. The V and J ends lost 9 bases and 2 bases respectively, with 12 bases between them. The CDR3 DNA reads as TGTGCTAGCCAAACAGAGAACACAGATACGCAGTATTTT. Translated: CASQTENTDTQYF.